This T cell receptor (beta chain) was sequenced for a study of type 1 regulatory T cells. This clonotype was seen a few times. A single record per CDR3 protein comes from TCRdb applying MiXCR to the reads. This table has some 90,000 distinct CDR3 sequences, around a third appearing once. V lost 10 bases and J lost 4, with 16 bases in between. CDR1 and CDR2 from the germline V gene are SGHTA and FQGNSA. The CDR3 covers 14 residues. Sequencing was carried out using CD4+ T cells, either the whole sample or a sorted fraction (not recorded which). The J gene is TRBJ2-2, the V gene TRBV7-2, with a tentative D call TRBD2 (5 bases). This receptor was identified in a human donor in good health. CDR3: CANTKASGTGELFF. The CDR3, as DNA: TGTGCCAACACAAAGGCCAGCGGCACCGGGGAGCTGTTTTTT.